One and the same sample provided the 20 T cell receptor beta chains below, sequenced in a study of CD8 T cells in Susac syndrome. With random hexamers, roughly 0.5 to 1 ug RNA was reverse transcribed. From the immunoSEQ multiplex PCR reads, TCRdb called clonotypes with MiXCR, one entry per CDR3 protein. The profile shows under 350,000 distinct CDR3 sequences, 90% to 95% of them singletons. The sequencing sample was made of CD4+ T cells from PBMCs. These receptors all stem from a human donor with multiple sclerosis.

This chain uses TRBV5-1 with TRBJ1-4; D gene unclear. There are 16 residues in the CDR3. CDR1 and CDR2 (germline): SGHRS, YFSETQ. Between the trimmed V and J ends, which lost 0 bases and 0 bases, there was a span of 9 bases. As DNA, the CDR3 is TGCGCCAGCAGCTTGGCCCCATTTGCAACTAATGAAAAACTGTTTTTT. This translates into CASSLAPFATNEKLFF.

This clonotype has more than one count but fewer than ten. V gene TRBV28 combines with J gene TRBJ1-2; no clear D gene. Deletions cut 3 bases from V and 2 bases from J, with 10 bases between. The CDR3 has 14 amino acids. CDR1 MDHEN and CDR2 SYDVKM come from the germline V gene. CDR3 nucleotide sequence: TGTGCCAGCAGTTTTCCCGGCGGAAACTATGGCTACACCTTC. It translates to CASSFPGGNYGYTF.

The chain has TRBV7-2 and TRBJ2-3; the match to TRBD2 covers 8 bases. The CDR3 is 17 amino acids. Germline V gene sequence: CDR1 SGHTA, CDR2 FQGNSA. With 5 bases clipped from V and 4 bases from J, the junction kept 14 bases outside the gene matches. CDR3 nucleotides: TGTGCCAGCAGCCGAGTTGGGGTAGCGGGATTTTCAGATACGCAGTATTTT. Residues: CASSRVGVAGFSDTQYF. Together with reference TRBV7-2 and TRBJ2-3, the CDR3 gives the full variable domain: GAGVSQSPSNKVTEKGKDVELRCDPISGHTALYWYRQSLGQGLEFLIYFQGNSAPDKSGLPSDRFSAERTGGSVSTLTIQRTQQEDSAVYLCASSRVGVAGFSDTQYFGPGTRLTVL.

This clonotype was picked up one time. CDR3 DNA: TGTGCCAGCAGCGCTAAGACGGTACTAGCGGGGCCCAATGAGCAGTTCTTC. Protein: CASSAKTVLAGPNEQFF. The J gene is TRBJ2-1, the V gene TRBV28, with 10 bases matching TRBD2. This CDR3 comprises 17 residues. Germline CDR1 and CDR2: MDHEN and SYDVKM. The V and J ends lost 6 bases and 6 bases, in that order; junction bases with no gene match: 14. Supplemented by reference TRBV28 and TRBJ2-1, the full variable domain reads DVKVTQSSRYLVKRTGEKVFLECVQDMDHENMFWYRQDPGLGLRLIYFSYDVKMKEKGDIPEGYSVSREKKERFSLILESASTNQTSMYLCASSAKTVLAGPNEQFFGPGTRLTVL.

The chain combines TRBV5-1 with TRBJ1-2; 7 nucleotides align to TRBD1. J was trimmed by 4 bases and V by 0 bases; bases with no gene match: 6. Germline values: CDR1 SGHRS, CDR2 YFSETQ. CDR3 length: 15 amino acids. CDR3 amino acids: CASSLAADRAYGYTF. In DNA form, the CDR3 reads TGCGCCAGCAGCTTGGCCGCCGACAGGGCCTATGGCTACACCTTC.

The chain combines TRBV12-3 or TRBV12-4 with TRBJ2-1, with TRBD2 matching over 9 bases. The CDR3 sequence is 15 residues long. J lost 1 base, V lost 7 bases, and 5 bases had no gene match. The CDR3 sequence is CASNPTSGSYNEQFF. In DNA, the CDR3 is TGTGCCAGCAACCCAACTAGCGGGTCCTACAATGAGCAGTTCTTC.

The chain carries TRBV20-1 and TRBJ1-5; 8 bases line up with TRBD1. The CDR3 sequence is 14 residues long. V dropped 1 base and J dropped 5; count of bases not matched to a gene: 4. Germline CDR1 DFQATT, CDR2 SNEGSKA (reference sequence). In DNA form, the CDR3 reads TGCAGTGCTAGAGGGGACAGGTGGGATCAGCCCCAGCATTTT. Protein product: CSARGDRWDQPQHF.

The chain combines TRBV6-6 with TRBJ2-2; D gene ambiguous. CDR3 size: 12 residues. The germline V and J ends were trimmed by 8 bases and 6 bases, with 10 bases remaining between them. Germline V CDR1 and CDR2: MNHNY, SVGAGI (reference sequence). For the CDR3, the DNA is TGTGCCAGCTCCCTACACGCCGGGGAGCTGTTTTTT. Amino acids: CASSLHAGELFF.

The chain links TRBV7-2 to TRBJ2-7, with D possibly TRBD2 on 5 matching bases. Germline CDR1 and CDR2: SGHTA and FQGNSA. Between the trimmed V and J ends, which lost 5 bases and 2 bases, there was a span of 16 bases. CDR3 length equals 15 residues. The CDR3 region is CASSARRGSAYEQYF. CDR3 nucleotides: TGTGCCAGCAGCGCAAGACGGGGAAGCGCCTACGAGCAGTACTTC. The whole variable domain, remainder taken from reference TRBV7-2 and TRBJ2-7, is GAGVSQSPSNKVTEKGKDVELRCDPISGHTALYWYRQSLGQGLEFLIYFQGNSAPDKSGLPSDRFSAERTGGSVSTLTIQRTQQEDSAVYLCASSARRGSAYEQYFGPGTRLTVT.

The chain has TRBV11-2 and TRBJ2-7; no clear D. Germline V lookup: CDR1 SGHAT, CDR2 FQNNGV. V lost 2 bases and J 4 bases, leaving 15 bases between the germline ends. The CDR3 extends over 15 amino acids. The CDR3, as DNA: TGTGCCAGCAGCTTACTATTCACAGAAGGATACGAGCAGTACTTC. Its protein is CASSLLFTEGYEQYF.

The chain couples TRBV29-1 to TRBJ1-4, with 7 bases lining up with TRBD1. The CDR3 runs 13 residues. V lost 3 bases and J lost 10; bases outside the gene matches: 8. The germline CDR1 and CDR2 sequences are SQVTM and ANQGSEA. The CDR3 spells CSVDLGQVGKLFF. The CDR3 bases are TGCAGCGTTGACCTTGGACAGGTCGGAAAACTGTTTTTT.

V and J are TRBV20-1 and TRBJ1-6; TRBD1 might be the D (5 bases). Between the trimmed V and J ends, which lost 5 bases and 9 bases, there was a span of 26 bases. The length of the CDR3 is 17 residues. CDR1 and CDR2 from the germline V gene are DFQATT and SNEGSKA (reference sequence). The CDR3 DNA follows: TGCAGTGCTGAGAGGCCCCGGGTATGGGGGGAGGGTTCACCCCTCCACTTT. Its protein is CSAERPRVWGEGSPLHF.

The chain joins TRBV28 to TRBJ2-1; 8 nucleotides match TRBD2. The CDR3 has 14 residues. J lost 8 bases, V lost 6 bases, and 9 bases had no gene match. Germline loops: CDR1 MDHEN, CDR2 SYDVKM. The CDR3 DNA reads as TGTGCCAGCAGCAAAGCGGGAGCTCAGGATGAGCAGTTCTTC. Encoded protein: CASSKAGAQDEQFF.

The J gene is TRBJ2-7, the V gene TRBV9; TRBD1 matches at 7 bases. Trimming cost V 0 bases and J 2 bases; bases outside gene matches: 8. The CDR3 runs to 16 residues. The germline V gene encodes CDR1 SGDLS and CDR2 YYNGEE. The DNA of the CDR3 is TGTGCCAGCAGCGTAGATGACAGGGTGGCCCCCTACGAGCAGTACTTC. Its protein is CASSVDDRVAPYEQYF.

This clonotype was recorded only once. The rearrangement uses TRBV27 and TRBJ1-6; D gene unclear. Germline V gene lookup returns CDR1 MNHEY and CDR2 SMNVEV (reference sequence). This CDR3 region has 16 residues. V was shortened by 7 bases and J by 6 bases, with 19 bases between the two germline ends. DNA for the CDR3: TGTGCCAGCACCCACGATCCCTTACGGGGTAATTCACCCCTCCACTTT. It codes for CASTHDPLRGNSPLHF.

The chain couples TRBV6-5 to TRBJ2-7; D gene ambiguous. Germline V gene lookup returns CDR1 MNHEY and CDR2 SVGAGI. The CDR3 runs 15 residues. With 0 bases removed from V and 1 base from J, the gap between germline ends came to 10 bases. CDR3 sequence: CASSYSKAGSYEQYF. CDR3 coding DNA: TGTGCCAGCAGTTACTCGAAAGCAGGTTCCTACGAGCAGTACTTC.

The V gene is TRBV29-1, the J gene TRBJ2-4; perhaps D is TRBD1 or TRBD2 (7 bases each). This CDR3 is 15 amino acids long. From germline, CDR1 is SQVTM and CDR2 ANQGSEA. V lost 6 bases to trimming and J lost 8 bases, with 23 bases between them. The CDR3 DNA is TGCAGCGTCACACAGCCGATCCAGGGGGGGGACATTCAGTACTTC. Amino acids: CSVTQPIQGGDIQYF.

The chain has TRBV7-9 and TRBJ2-1, with a tentative D call TRBD2 (6 bases). Germline CDR1 SEHNR, CDR2 FQNEAQ (reference sequence). V was clipped by 8 bases and J by 7 bases, with 12 bases between them. The CDR3 extends over 12 amino acids. The CDR3 spells CASGGGYNEQFF. The CDR3 region has the DNA TGTGCCAGCGGGGGAGGTTATAATGAGCAGTTCTTC.

The chain has TRBV7-2 and TRBJ2-7; D may be TRBD1 (6 bases). Trimming removed 5 bases at V and 0 bases at J, with 14 bases between. The CDR3 extends over 15 amino acids. CDR1 is SGHTA and CDR2 is FQGNSA in the germline V gene. The CDR3 DNA follows: TGTGCCAGCAGCCCCAGGGGCGCCGGCTCCTACGAGCAGTACTTC. Translated: CASSPRGAGSYEQYF.

The gene calls are TRBV3-1 and TRBJ2-5, with TRBD2 as a possible D gene (5 bases). Germline lookup yields CDR1 LGHDT and CDR2 YNNKEL (reference sequence). The CDR3 has 14 amino acids. V lost 3 bases to trimming and J lost 7 bases, with 15 bases between them. CDR3 sequence (DNA): TGTGCCAGCAGCCAGCTCACTAGTAAGGGGACCCAGTACTTC. It is translated as CASSQLTSKGTQYF.